This TCR beta chain was recovered during a study of blood T cell repertoires in COVID-19. Study information: Sites in the United States, Italy and Spain provided acute and convalescent COVID-19 samples. The cDNA or gDNA used as material had been derived from T cells, B-cell-depleted T cells, or PBMCs.

The assay was immunoSEQ multiplex PCR, and TCRdb's table has in-frame clones only and misses some. The sample contains about 47,000 clones, approximately 85% of which appear only once. Those enrolled in Seattle joined during active infection and were followed longitudinally afterward. V was clipped by 5 bases and J by 3 bases; unmatched bases: 6. The CDR3 runs to 15 residues. Germline V gives CDR1 SGHTA, CDR2 FQGTGA. J is TRBJ2-2 and V is TRBV7-3, with 7 bases lining up with TRBD1. This receptor was obtained from a woman of 80 years or more with COVID-19, enrolled during active disease. Sequencing input: peripheral blood. The chain's CDR3 is CASSPTRGYTGELFF. The DNA for the CDR3 is TGTGCCAGCAGCCCCACCAGGGGGTACACCGGGGAGCTGTTTTTT. Together with reference TRBV7-3 and TRBJ2-2, the CDR3 gives the full variable domain: GAGVSQTPSNKVTEKGKYVELRCDPISGHTALYWYRQSLGQGPEFLIYFQGTGAADDSGLPNDRFFAVRPEGSVSTLKIQRTERGDSAVYLCASSPTRGYTGELFFGEGSRLTVL.